These 18 T cell receptor beta chains were sequenced from one sample in a study of beta chain features in type 1 diabetes. Expressed TCRB transcripts got sequenced, as all isolated RNA was reverse transcribed. Method: immunoSEQ multiplex PCR; TCRdb's copy keeps in-frame clones and lacks some. The profile shows around 400,000 clones, around 12% of them singletons. The sequenced material came from naive CD4+ T cells from blood. The receptors come from a man aged 18 to 30 in good health.

The CDR3 DNA reads as TGTGCCAGCAGCTTGGGCGGGGGGGGTACAGATACGCAGTATTTT. This gives the protein CASSLGGGGTDTQYF. The chain is built from TRBV5-5 and TRBJ2-3; 9 bases align to TRBD2. In germline, CDR1 is SGHKS, CDR2 YYEKEE (reference sequence). The CDR3 has 15 amino acids. The V gene end was trimmed by 0 bases and the J gene end by 3 bases; junction bases not matched to a gene: 2. The full variable domain, completed using reference TRBV5-5 and TRBJ2-3, is DAGVTQSPTHLIKTRGQQVTLRCSPISGHKSVSWYQQVLGQGPQFIFQYYEKEERGRGNFPDRFSARQFPNYSSELNVNALLLGDSALYLCASSLGGGGTDTQYFGPGTRLTVL.

Notes on this clone: The junction departs from the called germline gene at one end, perhaps through a read error. The genes are TRBV7-7 and TRBJ2-7, with D perhaps TRBD1 (6 bases). Per the germline V gene, CDR1 is SSHAT and CDR2 is FNYEAQ (reference sequence). This CDR3 region has 15 residues. CDR3 DNA: TGTGCTAGCAGCTTAGGGGCCGGGACACCCTACGAGCAGTACTTC. Translated: CASSLGAGTPYEQYF.

This clone was detected a few times. The V and J genes are TRBV7-3 and TRBJ1-1; no clear D. Germline CDR1 and CDR2: SGHTA and FQGTGA. Trimming left V 5 bases short and J 0 bases short, with 7 bases between. The CDR3 runs to 13 residues. The CDR3 spells CASSPRLNTEAFF. The CDR3, as DNA: TGTGCCAGCAGCCCTAGGCTGAACACTGAAGCTTTCTTT.

V is TRBV19 and J is TRBJ2-5; D gene uncertain. Germline V lookup: CDR1 LNHDA, CDR2 SQIVND (reference sequence). Trimming stripped 10 bases from V and 5 bases from J, with 17 bases between. This CDR3 has 13 amino acids. The CDR3 DNA reads TGTGCCACCTCGATGGGCCGTGGGGAGACCCAGTACTTC. Its translation: CATSMGRGETQYF.

This clone appeared a few times. The rearrangement uses TRBV5-4 and TRBJ2-6; D unresolved. The V gene's germline CDR1 is SGHNT and CDR2 YYREEE (reference sequence). V was shortened by 0 bases and J by 0 bases, with 4 bases between the two germline ends. CDR3 length: 15 amino acids. CDR3 sequence: CASSLDYSGANVLTF. The DNA of the CDR3 is TGTGCCAGCAGCTTGGACTACTCTGGGGCCAACGTCCTGACTTTC.

The chain employs TRBV5-1 and TRBJ1-6; 10 positions agree with TRBD1. V lost 4 bases, J lost 9 bases, and 7 bases stayed unmatched. The CDR3 length is 15 residues. CDR1 and CDR2 from the germline V gene are SGHRS and YFSETQ. DNA of the CDR3: TGCGCCAGCAGCCCAAGACAGGGGGCTGGTTCACCCCTCCACTTT. The encoded protein is CASSPRQGAGSPLHF.

The chain couples TRBV28 to TRBJ1-5, with D possibly being TRBD1 (6 bases). Germline V gene sequence: CDR1 MDHEN, CDR2 SYDVKM. The CDR3 has 15 residues. Between the trimmed V and J ends, which lost 6 bases and 4 bases, there was a span of 16 bases. CDR3 sequence reads: CASSPGGPANQPQHF. DNA for the CDR3: TGTGCCAGCAGCCCTGGGGGCCCAGCAAATCAGCCCCAGCATTTT.

V usage is TRBV2 and J usage is TRBJ2-7; 10 bases are a match to TRBD2. V lost 6 bases and J lost 6; bases outside the gene matches: 14. The CDR3 covers 16 residues. CDR1 and CDR2 from the germline V gene are SNHLY and FYNNEI. The DNA of the CDR3 is TGTGCCAGCAGAGACCGTGCTAGCGGGAGAGTTAGCGAGCAGTACTTC. Translation: CASRDRASGRVSEQYF. The full variable domain, its missing parts supplied by reference TRBV2 and TRBJ2-7, is EPEVTQTPSHQVTQMGQEVILRCVPISNHLYFYWYRQILGQKVEFLVSFYNNEISEKSEIFDDQFSVERPDGSNFTLKIRSTKLEDSAMYFCASRDRASGRVSEQYFGPGTRLTVT.

In its sample, this clone was seen a few times. This rearrangement joins TRBV25-1 to TRBJ2-1, with TRBD1 identical over 9 bases. V gave up 4 bases and J gave up 9 bases; unmatched junction bases: 10. This CDR3 contains 15 residues. Germline V lookup: CDR1 MGHDK, CDR2 SYGVNS. Written as DNA, the CDR3 is TGTGCCAGCAGTGTACAGGGGGCGCGGGGTACTGAGCAGTTCTTC. The encoded protein is CASSVQGARGTEQFF.

The chain is built from TRBV20-1 and TRBJ2-7, with D hard to call. The ends were cut back, 3 bases at V and 5 bases at J, with 5 bases in the middle. CDR3 length: 10 residues. Germline V lookup: CDR1 DFQATT, CDR2 SNEGSKA (reference sequence). This CDR3 is CSARYDEQYF. The CDR3 DNA reads TGCAGTGCTAGGTATGACGAGCAGTACTTC.

This chain joins TRBV7-8 and TRBJ1-2; D remains ambiguous. Germline V gene lookup returns CDR1 SGHVS and CDR2 FQNEAQ. V was trimmed by 4 bases and J by 4 bases, leaving 10 bases between them. The length of the CDR3 is 13 residues. In DNA form, the CDR3 reads TGTGCCAGCAGCTCCGCAAGGAGCTATGGCTACACCTTC. This sequence encodes CASSSARSYGYTF.

The chain is built from TRBV2 and TRBJ2-1; D is ambiguous. V was trimmed by 6 bases and J by 0 bases, leaving 6 bases between them. The CDR3 consists of 13 residues. Germline assignment: CDR1 SNHLY and CDR2 FYNNEI. CDR3 sequence (DNA): TGTGCCAGCAGACAGAGCTCCTACAATGAGCAGTTCTTC. Translated, it gives CASRQSSYNEQFF.

This sequence joins TRBV28 and TRBJ2-7; 7 positions match TRBD2. In germline, CDR1 is MDHEN, CDR2 SYDVKM. The CDR3 spans 13 residues. The ends lost 7 bases at V and 6 bases at J; junction bases unmatched: 9. The CDR3: CASTSQRDGEQYF. The CDR3 DNA follows: TGTGCCAGCACATCCCAGCGGGATGGCGAGCAGTACTTC.

The chain employs TRBV28 and TRBJ2-6; TRBD2 is a possible D gene (5 bases). Germline V lookup: CDR1 MDHEN, CDR2 SYDVKM. The CDR3 length is 17 residues. Trimming took 6 bases from V and 0 from J, leaving 15 bases between them. CDR3 loop: CASSLPGLYSGANVLTF. CDR3 coding DNA: TGTGCCAGCAGCTTACCTGGACTGTACTCTGGGGCCAACGTCCTGACTTTC. Full variable domain (rest looked up from reference TRBV28 and TRBJ2-6): DVKVTQSSRYLVKRTGEKVFLECVQDMDHENMFWYRQDPGLGLRLIYFSYDVKMKEKGDIPEGYSVSREKKERFSLILESASTNQTSMYLCASSLPGLYSGANVLTFGAGSRLTVL.

The rearrangement joins TRBV29-1 to TRBJ1-2; D might be TRBD1 (6 bases). CDR3 size: 14 residues. V was clipped by 0 bases and J by 4 bases, with 12 bases between them. CDR1 is SQVTM and CDR2 is ANQGSEA in the germline V gene. The CDR3 sequence is CSVEDPGQGYGYTF. The CDR3 DNA is TGCAGCGTTGAAGATCCGGGACAAGGCTATGGCTACACCTTC.

This clone was picked up a small number of times. The chain uses TRBV14 and TRBJ2-7, with D perhaps TRBD1 (5 bases). V gave up 2 bases and J gave up 2 bases, with 10 bases separating them. The CDR3 is 14 residues long. Germline V gene sequence: CDR1 SGHDN, CDR2 FVKESK. This chain's CDR3 is CASSQQGRAYEQYF. The CDR3 DNA sequence: TGTGCCAGCAGCCAACAGGGCAGGGCCTACGAGCAGTACTTC.

The V and J genes are TRBV7-2 and TRBJ2-1; TRBD1 agrees at 9 bases. The CDR3 is 14 residues long. V shed 4 bases, J shed 4 bases, and the junction held 2 bases outside the gene matches. The germline CDR1 and CDR2 sequences are SGHTA and FQGNSA. DNA for the CDR3: TGTGCCAGCAGCTCTGGGACAGGGTACAATGAGCAGTTCTTC. Translated: CASSSGTGYNEQFF.

The sample holds a few counts of this clone. This CDR3 is also generated by other DNA sequences in the sample. The V and J genes are TRBV7-3 and TRBJ2-2; D is unresolved. Germline-derived CDR1 and CDR2 are SGHTA and FQGTGA. The CDR3 is 14 amino acids. The V and J ends lost 1 base and 2 bases respectively, with 5 bases between them. The CDR3 region is CASSLSPNTGELFF. CDR3 DNA: TGTGCCAGCAGCTTAAGTCCTAACACCGGGGAGCTGTTTTTT. The variable domain in full, completed from reference TRBV7-3 and TRBJ2-2, reads GAGVSQTPSNKVTEKGKYVELRCDPISGHTALYWYRQSLGQGPEFLIYFQGTGAADDSGLPNDRFFAVRPEGSVSTLKIQRTERGDSAVYLCASSLSPNTGELFFGEGSRLTVL.